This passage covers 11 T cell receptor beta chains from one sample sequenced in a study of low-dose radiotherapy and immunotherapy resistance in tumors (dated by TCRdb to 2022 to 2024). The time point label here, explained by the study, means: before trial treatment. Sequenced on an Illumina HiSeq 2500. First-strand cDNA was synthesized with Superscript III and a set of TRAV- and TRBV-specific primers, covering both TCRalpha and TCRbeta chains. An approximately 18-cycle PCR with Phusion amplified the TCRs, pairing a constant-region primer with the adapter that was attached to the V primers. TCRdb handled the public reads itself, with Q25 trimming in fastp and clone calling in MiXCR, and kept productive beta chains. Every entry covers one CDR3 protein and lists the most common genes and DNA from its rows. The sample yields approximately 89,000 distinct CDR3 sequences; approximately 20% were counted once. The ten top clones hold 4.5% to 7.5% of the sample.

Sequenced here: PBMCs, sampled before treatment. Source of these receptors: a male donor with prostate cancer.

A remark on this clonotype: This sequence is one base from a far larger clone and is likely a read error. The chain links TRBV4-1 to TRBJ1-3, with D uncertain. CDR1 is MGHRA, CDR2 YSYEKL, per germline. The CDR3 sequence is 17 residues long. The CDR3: CASSQILGSYSGNSIYF. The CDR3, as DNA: TGCGCCAGCAGCCAAATTCTTGGCAGCTACTCTGGAAACTCCATATATTTT.

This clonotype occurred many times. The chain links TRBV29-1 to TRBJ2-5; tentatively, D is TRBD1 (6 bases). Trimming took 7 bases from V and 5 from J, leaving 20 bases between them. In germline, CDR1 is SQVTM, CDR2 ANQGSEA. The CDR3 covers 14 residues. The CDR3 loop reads CSANKGDARETQYF. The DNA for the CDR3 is TGCAGCGCCAACAAGGGGGACGCACGGGAGACCCAGTACTTC.

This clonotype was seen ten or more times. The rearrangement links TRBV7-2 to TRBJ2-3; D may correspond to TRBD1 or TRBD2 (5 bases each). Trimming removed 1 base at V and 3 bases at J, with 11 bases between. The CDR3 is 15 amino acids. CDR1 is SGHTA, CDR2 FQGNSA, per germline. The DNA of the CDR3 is TGTGCCAGCAGCTTAGGGGGGACGAAGACAGATACGCAGTATTTT. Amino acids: CASSLGGTKTDTQYF.

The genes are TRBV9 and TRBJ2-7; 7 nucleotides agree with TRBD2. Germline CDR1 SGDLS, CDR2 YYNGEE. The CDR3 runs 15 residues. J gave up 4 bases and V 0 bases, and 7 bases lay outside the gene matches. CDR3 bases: TGTGCCAGCAGCGTAGGGGGAGGGGTCGGATACGAGCAGTACTTC. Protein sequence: CASSVGGGVGYEQYF.

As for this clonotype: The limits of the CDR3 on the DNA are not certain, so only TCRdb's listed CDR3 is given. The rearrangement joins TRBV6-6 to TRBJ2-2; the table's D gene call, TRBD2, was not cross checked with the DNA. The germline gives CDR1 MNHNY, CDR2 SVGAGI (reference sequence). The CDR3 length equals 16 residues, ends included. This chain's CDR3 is CASSYESESGELFFFF.

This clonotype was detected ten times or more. This CDR3 reads CASSLPKPLPRREANYGYTF. CDR3 DNA sequence: TGTGCCAGCAGCCTCCCGAAGCCTTTACCTAGGCGGGAAGCTAACTATGGCTACACCTTC. The chain joins TRBV5-4 to TRBJ1-2; no reliable D call. Trimming shortened V by 4 bases and J by 0 bases, and 28 bases separated the two germline ends. The length of the CDR3 is 20 residues. Germline CDR1 SGHNT, CDR2 YYREEE (reference sequence).

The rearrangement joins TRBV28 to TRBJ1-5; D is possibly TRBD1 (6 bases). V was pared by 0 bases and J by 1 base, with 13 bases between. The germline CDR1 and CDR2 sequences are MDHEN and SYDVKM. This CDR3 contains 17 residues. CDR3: CASSLWGAGVSNQPQHF. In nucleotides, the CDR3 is TGTGCCAGCAGTTTATGGGGTGCAGGGGTCAGCAATCAGCCCCAGCATTTT. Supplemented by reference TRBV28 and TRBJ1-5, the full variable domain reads DVKVTQSSRYLVKRTGEKVFLECVQDMDHENMFWYRQDPGLGLRLIYFSYDVKMKEKGDIPEGYSVSREKKERFSLILESASTNQTSMYLCASSLWGAGVSNQPQHFGDGTRLSIL.

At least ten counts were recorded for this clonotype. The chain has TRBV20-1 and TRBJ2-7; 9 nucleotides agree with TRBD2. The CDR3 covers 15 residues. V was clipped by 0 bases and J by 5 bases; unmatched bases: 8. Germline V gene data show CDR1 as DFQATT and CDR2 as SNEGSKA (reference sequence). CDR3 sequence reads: CSAREGTSWGNEQYF. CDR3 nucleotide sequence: TGCAGTGCTAGAGAAGGGACTAGCTGGGGAAACGAGCAGTACTTC.

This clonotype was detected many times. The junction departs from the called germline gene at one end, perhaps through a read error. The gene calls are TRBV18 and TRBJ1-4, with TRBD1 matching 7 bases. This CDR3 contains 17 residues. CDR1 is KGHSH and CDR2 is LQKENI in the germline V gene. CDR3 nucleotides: TGTGCCAGCTCGCCACAACCAAACAGGGGAACTAATGAAAAACTGTTTTTT. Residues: CASSPQPNRGTNEKLFF. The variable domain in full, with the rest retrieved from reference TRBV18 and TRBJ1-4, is NAGVMQNPRHLVRRRGQEARLRCSPMKGHSHVYWYRQLPEEGLKFMVYLQKENIIDESGMPKERFSAEFPKEGPSILRIQQVVRGDSAAYFCASSPQPNRGTNEKLFFGSGTQLSVL.

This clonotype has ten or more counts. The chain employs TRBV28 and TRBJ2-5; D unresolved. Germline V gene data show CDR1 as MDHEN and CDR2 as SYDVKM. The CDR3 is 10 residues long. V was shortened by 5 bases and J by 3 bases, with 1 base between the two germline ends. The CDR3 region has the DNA TGTGCCAGCAGTGAAGAGACCCAGTACTTC. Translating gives CASSEETQYF.

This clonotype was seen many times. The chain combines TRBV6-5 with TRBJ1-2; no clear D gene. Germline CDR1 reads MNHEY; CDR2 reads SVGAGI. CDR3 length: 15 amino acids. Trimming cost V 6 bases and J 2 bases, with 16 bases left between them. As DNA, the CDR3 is TGTGCCAGCAGGCCCCTTGCGGATGGAAACTATGGCTACACCTTC. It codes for CASRPLADGNYGYTF.